These T cell receptor beta chains were read from a single sample in a study of cytomegalovirus exposure and HLA in healthy donors. TCRdb's table, derived via immunoSEQ multiplex PCR, lists solely in-frame clones and lacks some. The table lists some 180,000 clones, over 65% of them singletons. Sequencing was carried out using PBMCs. The source is a woman aged 60 to 75 in good health and CMV-seropositive. Both conserved end residues are part of each CDR3. The order of the fields is clone size, V gene, D gene, J gene, CDR3 DNA, CDR3 protein. D genes are given only for firm matches. Not all rows give a size; the values are once, few, many and, for expanded clones, a class.

abundance: NA
v_gene: TRBV7-6
d_gene: NA
j_gene: TRBJ1-1
CDR3nt: TGTGCCAGCAGCTTAGCTCAGAACACTGAAGCTTTCTTT
CDR3aa: CASSLAQNTEAFF

abundance: NA
v_gene: TRBV5-1
d_gene: TRBD1
j_gene: TRBJ2-7
CDR3nt: TGCGCCACCAACCAACCGCCGGGACAGATCTACGAGCAGTACTTC
CDR3aa: CATNQPPGQIYEQYF

abundance: NA
v_gene: TRBV7-9
d_gene: TRBD2
j_gene: TRBJ2-6
CDR3nt: TGTGCCAGCAGCTTAGAGCGGGGTACTGGGGCCAACGTCCTGACTTTC
CDR3aa: CASSLERGTGANVLTF

abundance: NA
v_gene: TRBV5-1
d_gene: NA
j_gene: TRBJ2-7
CDR3nt: TGCGCCAGCAGCTTGGAGGGTTGGGACTCAGCCTACGAGCAGTACTTC
CDR3aa: CASSLEGWDSAYEQYF

abundance: few
v_gene: TRBV28
d_gene: TRBD1
j_gene: TRBJ2-7
CDR3nt: TGTGCCAGCAAATCCGGGACAGGGGCGAACGAGCAGTACTTC
CDR3aa: CASKSGTGANEQYF

abundance: NA
v_gene: TRBV30
d_gene: TRBD1
j_gene: TRBJ1-1
CDR3nt: TGTGCCTGGAGTGTTCGGACAGGGAGAGGCACTGAAGCTTTCTTT
CDR3aa: CAWSVRTGRGTEAFF

abundance: once
v_gene: TRBV5-5
d_gene: NA
j_gene: TRBJ2-5
CDR3nt: TGTGCCAGCAGGCCTACCGCACGCCTTTTCCAAGAGACCCAGTACTTC
CDR3aa: CASRPTARLFQETQYF

abundance: NA
v_gene: TRBV5-6
d_gene: NA
j_gene: TRBJ2-3
CDR3nt: TGTGCCAGCAGCTTGGGACTAGGGGACACAGATACGCAGTATTTT
CDR3aa: CASSLGLGDTDTQYF

abundance: NA
v_gene: TRBV28
d_gene: NA
j_gene: TRBJ2-7
CDR3nt: TGTGCCAGCAGTCCAAAACGAGGTGAGCAGTACTTC
CDR3aa: CASSPKRGEQYF

abundance: few
v_gene: TRBV27
d_gene: NA
j_gene: TRBJ2-5
CDR3nt: TGTGCCAGCAGTTCCAGACAGATACAAGGGACCCAGTACTTC
CDR3aa: CASSSRQIQGTQYF

abundance: NA
v_gene: TRBV2
d_gene: NA
j_gene: TRBJ2-2
CDR3nt: TGTGCCAGCGTCCGGGATTACACCGGGGAGCTGTTTTTT
CDR3aa: CASVRDYTGELFF

abundance: NA
v_gene: TRBV4-2
d_gene: NA
j_gene: TRBJ1-5
CDR3nt: TGTGCCAGCAGCCAACCAGGGGCTAGTAGCAATCAGCCCCAGCATTTT
CDR3aa: CASSQPGASSNQPQHF

abundance: NA
v_gene: TRBV6-4
d_gene: TRBD1
j_gene: TRBJ1-1
CDR3nt: TGTGCCAGCAGTGAAGACCGACAGGGCGAAGCTTTCTTT
CDR3aa: CASSEDRQGEAFF

abundance: NA
v_gene: TRBV6-5
d_gene: NA
j_gene: TRBJ1-1
CDR3nt: TGTGCCAGCAGACGACAGACGAACACTGAAGCTTTCTTT
CDR3aa: CASRRQTNTEAFF

abundance: NA
v_gene: TRBV4-1
d_gene: TRBD2
j_gene: TRBJ2-1
CDR3nt: TGCGCCAGCAGCCCCACTAGCGGGAGAGCCTCCTACAATGAGCAGTTCTTC
CDR3aa: CASSPTSGRASYNEQFF

abundance: few
v_gene: TRBV4-2
d_gene: TRBD1
j_gene: TRBJ1-3
CDR3nt: TGTGCCAGCAGCCAGGGACGACAGGGGCGACACATATATTTT
CDR3aa: CASSQGRQGRHIYF

abundance: few
v_gene: TRBV7-3
d_gene: TRBD2
j_gene: TRBJ2-5
CDR3nt: TGTGCCAGCAGCTTAAACGGGAGGGCCCTAGAGACCCAGTACTTC
CDR3aa: CASSLNGRALETQYF

abundance: NA
v_gene: TRBV5-4
d_gene: TRBD1
j_gene: TRBJ1-2
CDR3nt: TGTGCCAGCAGCTCAGGGGGCGCGGGCTATGGCTACACCTTC
CDR3aa: CASSSGGAGYGYTF

abundance: once
v_gene: TRBV6-5
d_gene: TRBD2
j_gene: TRBJ2-1
CDR3nt: TGTGCCAGCAGTTACCCTAGCGGGGGGGCCCGCAATGAGCAGTTCTTC
CDR3aa: CASSYPSGGARNEQFF

abundance: NA
v_gene: TRBV19
d_gene: NA
j_gene: TRBJ2-3
CDR3nt: TGTGCCAGTAGTAGGTCCGATGGGCTGGTTGATACGCAGTATTTT
CDR3aa: CASSRSDGLVDTQYF

abundance: NA
v_gene: TRBV7-8
d_gene: NA
j_gene: TRBJ1-2
CDR3nt: TGTGCCAGCATGGGGCCCCAGGGTGGCTACACCTTC
CDR3aa: CASMGPQGGYTF

abundance: NA
v_gene: TRBV11-2
d_gene: TRBD2
j_gene: TRBJ2-1
CDR3nt: TGTGCCAGCAGCTTAGGGGACTACCGCCCGGGGTACAATGAGCAGTTCTTC
CDR3aa: CASSLGDYRPGYNEQFF

abundance: few
v_gene: TRBV6-5
d_gene: TRBD2
j_gene: TRBJ2-3
CDR3nt: TGTGCCAGCAGTTCTAGCGGGGGGGACACAGATACGCAGTATTTT
CDR3aa: CASSSSGGDTDTQYF

abundance: once
v_gene: TRBV5-4
d_gene: NA
j_gene: TRBJ1-3
CDR3nt: TGTGCCAGCAGCTTGTCAATTGGAGGCTGGGGTGGAAACACCATATATTTT
CDR3aa: CASSLSIGGWGGNTIYF

abundance: NA
v_gene: TRBV5-8
d_gene: NA
j_gene: TRBJ2-2
CDR3nt: TGTGCCAGCAGCTTGGGGCAGGCCCCGAGAGAGAGGGAGCTGTTTTTT
CDR3aa: CASSLGQAPRERELFF

abundance: NA
v_gene: TRBV6-6
d_gene: NA
j_gene: TRBJ2-7
CDR3nt: TGTGCCAGCAGTTTGGCAGGGGGAGGCGAGCAGTACTTC
CDR3aa: CASSLAGGGEQYF

abundance: NA
v_gene: TRBV14
d_gene: NA
j_gene: TRBJ2-7
CDR3nt: TGTGCCAGCACCCCAGGGGGGAGAGCCTACGAGCAGTACTTC
CDR3aa: CASTPGGRAYEQYF

abundance: NA
v_gene: TRBV5-4
d_gene: NA
j_gene: TRBJ1-6
CDR3nt: TGTGCCAGCAGCTTGGCCAAACAAACCAGTAATTCACCCCTCCACTTT
CDR3aa: CASSLAKQTSNSPLHF

abundance: NA
v_gene: TRBV11-2
d_gene: TRBD1
j_gene: TRBJ2-5
CDR3nt: TGTGCCAGCAGCCGCACCGGGACAGGGGTTCAAGAGACCCAGTACTTC
CDR3aa: CASSRTGTGVQETQYF

abundance: NA
v_gene: TRBV5-1
d_gene: TRBD2
j_gene: TRBJ2-1
CDR3nt: TGCGCCAGCAGCTTTAATGCGGGAGGGGCGTCCTACAATGAGCAGTTCTTC
CDR3aa: CASSFNAGGASYNEQFF